This passage covers 7 T cell receptor beta chains from one sample sequenced in a study of beta chain features in type 1 diabetes. Study-wide points: Type 1 diabetes patients had TCRB CDR3s that were shorter (moderately but significantly so) in all four CD4+ subsets.

Antigens of these TCRs are unknown. cDNA synthesis used the whole RNA isolate, giving expressed TCRB sequences. Produced via immunoSEQ multiplex PCR; TCRdb's table is partial and in-frame only. The sample consists of approximately 20,000 clones, about 58% of them appearing once. Sequencing used stem cell memory CD4+ T cells from blood. These receptors were obtained from a man aged 18 to 35 with type 1 diabetes.

This clone turned up a few times. The chain employs TRBV7-8 and TRBJ2-5; TRBD1 matches at 7 bases. Germline-derived CDR1 and CDR2 are SGHVS and FQNEAQ. This CDR3 has 14 residues. J gave up 4 bases and V 5 bases, and 7 bases lay outside the gene matches. CDR3 protein: CASSRDRVAETQYF. The CDR3 nucleotides read TGTGCCAGCAGCCGTGACAGGGTCGCAGAGACCCAGTACTTC.

This clone was seen a handful of times. The V call is TRBV25-1, the J call TRBJ2-2; 9 bases are shared with TRBD2. This CDR3 contains 17 residues. CDR1 is MGHDK, CDR2 SYGVNS, per germline. The J segment lost 5 bases and the V segment lost 8 bases, leaving 15 bases of the junction unmatched. The CDR3 nucleotides read TGTGCCAGCGGGCCCGGTGCCAGCGGGGGGCGGACCGGGGAGCTGTTTTTT. It yields the protein CASGPGASGGRTGELFF. The whole variable domain, remainder taken from reference TRBV25-1 and TRBJ2-2, is EADIYQTPRYLVIGTGKKITLECSQTMGHDKMYWYQQDPGMELHLIHYSYGVNSTEKGDLSSESTVSRIRTEHFPLTLESARPSHTSQYLCASGPGASGGRTGELFFGEGSRLTVL.

The sample holds a few counts of this clone. This rearrangement joins TRBV7-9 to TRBJ2-1, with 11 bases lining up with TRBD2. From germline, CDR1 is SEHNR and CDR2 FQNEAQ (reference sequence). CDR3 length: 19 residues. V was clipped by 3 bases and J by 1 base; unmatched bases: 11. CDR3 DNA sequence: TGTGCCAGCAGCTTTAAGGCAGGGGTAGCGGGAGGGTCCTACAATGAGCAGTTCTTC. The encoded protein is CASSFKAGVAGGSYNEQFF.

This clone was seen a few times. This rearrangement joins TRBV19 to TRBJ1-1; TRBD1 is a possible D gene (5 bases). Trimming removed 9 bases at V and 0 bases at J, with 14 bases between. This CDR3 region has 14 residues. Germline V gives CDR1 LNHDA, CDR2 SQIVND (reference sequence). The CDR3 spells CASHPQGLNTEAFF. Here the CDR3 DNA reads TGTGCCAGCCACCCCCAGGGTTTGAACACTGAAGCTTTCTTT.

There are a few counts of this clone. The chain employs TRBV7-9 and TRBJ2-3, with 9 bases that match TRBD2. Germline V gives CDR1 SEHNR, CDR2 FQNEAQ (reference sequence). This CDR3 comprises 16 residues. V lost 5 bases, J lost 1 base, and 7 bases stayed unmatched. CDR3 sequence: CASSPRTSAGTDTQYF. The CDR3 DNA reads as TGTGCCAGCAGCCCCCGGACTAGCGCCGGCACAGATACGCAGTATTTT. Full variable domain (remainder filled in from reference TRBV7-9 and TRBJ2-3): DTGVSQNPRHKITKRGQNVTFRCDPISEHNRLYWYRQTLGQGPEFLTYFQNEAQLEKSRLLSDRFSAERPKGSFSTLEIQRTEQGDSAMYLCASSPRTSAGTDTQYFGPGTRLTVL.

The chain joins TRBV7-2 to TRBJ2-7; D perhaps matches TRBD1 (6 bases). V was cut by 3 bases and J by 3 bases, with 12 bases left in between. From germline, CDR1 is SGHTA and CDR2 FQGNSA. The CDR3 is 14 amino acids. CDR3 bases: TGTGCCAGCAGCTTTCAACAGGGTATCTACGAGCAGTACTTC. This encodes CASSFQQGIYEQYF.

This clone was found a few times. The chain employs TRBV2 and TRBJ2-7; perhaps TRBD1 as D (5 bases). V lost 3 bases and J 4 bases, leaving 10 bases between the germline ends. The CDR3 runs 13 residues. CDR1 SNHLY and CDR2 FYNNEI come from the germline V gene. CDR3 nucleotides: TGTGCCAGCAGTGATCCAGGGAAATACGAGCAGTACTTC. It yields the protein CASSDPGKYEQYF. Supplemented by reference TRBV2 and TRBJ2-7, the full variable domain reads EPEVTQTPSHQVTQMGQEVILRCVPISNHLYFYWYRQILGQKVEFLVSFYNNEISEKSEIFDDQFSVERPDGSNFTLKIRSTKLEDSAMYFCASSDPGKYEQYFGPGTRLTVT.